This TCR beta chain originates from a study of blood T cells in healthy people across ages (dated by TCRdb to the mid-2010s). In terms of the full investigation: In model experiments, template switching captured about one uniquely barcoded TCR beta cDNA molecule for every two T cells. The donors were divided into four age groups: young (average roughly 15 years), middle-aged (around 37), aged (approximately 62) and long-lived (more than 75). To track age-related changes in TCR beta repertoire diversity, the study relied on deep sequencing normalized with unique cDNA molecular identifiers. For two donors (one aged 18 to 29 and one aged 80 or older), the study analyzed two additional independent replicas of 1 million unique cDNA reads from the same blood draw.

V is shortened by 4 bases, J by 3 bases, and the region joining them spans 6 bases. The germline V gene gives CDR1 as SGHNT and CDR2 as YENEEA. The CDR3 goes from the cysteine to the phenylalanine over 13 residues. Solely the CDR3 DNA is kept, with 39 bases framed from the first base. This clonotype was observed a few times. There is no known antigen for this receptor. Base quality data are lacking; no much larger clone is found one base away. Donors were 30 to 45 systemically healthy Caucasian individuals from Russia aged roughly 6 to 90 years. Approximately 9.7 milliliters of peripheral blood were drawn from each donor into EDTA-treated Vacutainer tubes. Ficoll-Paque density-gradient centrifugation was used to isolate PBMCs, with at least 7 million per sample. Trizol reagent was used to extract total RNA from the PBMCs, yielding at least 6 micrograms per sample. Naive CD45RAhigh/CD27high T cell percentages were measured by flow cytometry on a PBMC aliquot from every donor.

The library came from 5' RACE. The reads were generated on an Illumina HiSeq 2500. A second PCR of about 7 to 12 cycles was run with a J-beta primer mix and a sample-barcoded 5' primer. A template-switch 5' adaptor carrying 12 random nucleotides introduced a unique molecular identifier onto each TCR beta cDNA molecule. Each sample yielded at least 2.5 million CDR3-containing paired-end reads. First-strand cDNA synthesis was performed from all RNA using the Mint cDNA synthesis kit, with priming by a TRBC-specific oligonucleotide. All cDNA was treated with uracil-DNA glycosylase and then went through a first 18-cycle PCR with the universal primers M1SS and BC2_uni_R. The authors processed their data as follows. Each sample was normalized by randomly selecting 1 million high-quality reads, each carrying a distinct molecular identifier. Instead of being binned into consensus sequences, reads that shared molecular identifiers were thrown out. MiTCR, with a Q25 quality threshold and the strictest error-elimination algorithm, was used for CDR3 identification, clonotype clustering and error correction. A nonparametric unseen species model with Euler transformation was used to estimate lower-bound total TCR beta diversity. Starting from the raw public reads, TCRdb applied fastp trimming at Q25, assembled clones with MiXCR and retained in-frame beta chains. Each entry merges the rows of one CDR3 protein and shows their most common DNA and genes. The V and J calls come from TCRdb's annotation, not from the publication. Counted in this sample were about 930,000 distinct CDR3 sequences; 25% to 30% of them appeared once. Clones ranked in the top ten supply around 9.6% of the sample.

Results the study describes overall, beyond this receptor: As age increased, observed TCR beta diversity per million T cells dropped in a roughly linear way, and a significant reduction was already evident by age around 41. Compared with the aged group, the long-lived group had more naive CD4+ T cells, fewer expanded clones and increased TCR diversity, a pattern suggesting age selection. Donor CMV infection status was unknown, potentially confounding age-related changes in expanded clonotypes. A strong correlation was found between observed TCR beta diversity and the percentage of naive T cells measured by flow cytometry. Since profiling was done on bulk unsorted PBMCs, naive and antigen-experienced compartments could not be conclusively compared. Estimates of total diversity based on one million sequenced T cells were regarded as lower bounds and as underestimates.

These data were also reused for a study on T cells of mothers and their children. As noted in the second study: Nine systemically healthy Caucasian individuals, comprising three mothers and their six children, were included as donors. cDNA synthesis consumed the entire amount of extracted RNA, loaded at around 1.5 ug RNA in each 15 ul reaction. In the second PCR, the M1S primer introduced both the sample barcodes and 2-4 random nucleotides. Over 9.5 million TCR beta CDR3 reads were obtained for each mother, and approximately 2.9 million reads were obtained for each child. TCR recombination output is similarly shaped by thymic selection in related and unrelated pairs, with a minor effect exerted by inherited differences. Related mother-child pairs always showed normalized repertoire overlap that was slightly higher than in unrelated mother-child pairs, though the difference was never significant. No persistent microchimeric T cell clones were found, with a detection sensitivity of 85 to 100 clones per million clonotypes. The study used deep NGS to compare TCR beta repertoires of mothers and children, seeking features distinguishing related mother-child pairs from unrelated individuals. Mothers averaged about 40 +/- 4 years of age and children averaged around 10 +/- 4 years. After adapter ligation with NEBNext reagents, the libraries were sequenced on Illumina HiSeq 2000 with 100+100 nt paired-end reads. To prevent cross-contamination, the mother and child libraries were prepared a month apart and were sequenced in separate runs. For each donor, somewhere between roughly 450,000 and 2,100,000 distinct TCR beta clonotypes were identified. Naive TCR beta clonotypes were estimated from low-frequency clonotypes matched to each donor's FACS-determined naive share, without sorting.

The chain is encoded by TRBV11-3 joined to TRBJ2-2, with TRBD2 perhaps the D gene, on 6 matching bases. The sample was blood. The source of this sequence is a middle-aged woman in good health. Read as DNA, the sequence is TGTGCCAGCAGCTGGGGGGACACCGGGGAGCTGTTTTTT. It translates to CASSWGDTGELFF.